The source of this T cell receptor beta chain is a study of blood T cell repertoires in COVID-19. Across the whole study: Specimens from acute and convalescent COVID-19 originated in the United States, Italy and Spain. Nucleic acid was either cDNA or gDNA, and it came from T cells, B-cell-depleted T cells, or PBMCs.

Authors' processing steps: Estimation of nucleated cell counts was performed using reference gene primer amplification. Assay used: immunoSEQ multiplex PCR; TCRdb lists only in-frame clones, some missing. From that table come the V and J calls and clone size; the DNA was used to work out D and trimming. The data contain 300,000 or so clones, about 87% of them seen just once; the ten biggest clones take up approximately 3.3%. This CDR3 has 13 residues. Germline CDR1 reads SEHNR; CDR2 reads FQNEAQ (reference sequence). With 5 bases removed from V and 2 bases from J, the gap between germline ends came to 7 bases.

This rearrangement joins TRBV7-9 to TRBJ1-3, with D tentatively TRBD1 (5 bases). This TCR was recovered from a woman in her thirties or forties with acute or convalescent COVID-19. The specimen was peripheral blood. The CDR3: CASSLQAGNTIYF. The CDR3 region has the DNA TGTGCCAGCAGCCTACAGGCTGGAAACACCATATATTTT.